This T cell receptor beta chain emerged from a study of cytomegalovirus exposure and HLA in healthy donors. Comment on this clone: Its target is unknown.

PCR employed 60 Vbeta and 13 Jbeta primers. Using immunoSEQ multiplex PCR, the repertoire was profiled, and TCRdb retains in-frame clones only, with some absent. In the table there are over 200,000 clones, 82% of which are singletons. This CDR3 is 17 amino acids long. Trimming removed 10 bases from V and 0 bases from J, with 21 bases in between. Study-level findings and limits: An assumption of roughly uniform sequencing depth across donors underlay the presence/absence analyses.

The TCR was taken from a man in his forties in good health and CMV-seropositive. The specimen was PBMCs. This sequence joins TRBV23-1 and TRBJ2-2; weak D call: TRBD1 (6 bases). TRBV23-1 is an open reading frame, and its role is uncertain. The CDR3 DNA follows: TGCGCCAACCGAGTCCAGGGGACAAGAGCGAACACCGGGGAGCTGTTTTTT. This codes for CANRVQGTRANTGELFF.